This T cell receptor (beta chain) emerged from a study of T cell responses to AZD1222 COVID-19 vaccine (dated by TCRdb to the early 2020s). Concerning the study at large: AZD1222 recipients whose second dose came at about 4 weeks and those whose second dose came at about 12 weeks were combined into one group, since spike-specific TCR depth and breadth did not differ between the two schedules. Trial participants were enrolled by age into subgroups of 18-55, 56-69 and 70-plus years, and around 140, 26 and 57 TCR-sequenced participants, respectively, were included in these subgroups. TCR sequencing was performed for 233 trial participants, of whom 200 to 210 were given two doses of AZD1222 and some 26 were given two doses of MenACWY control vaccine. The investigation overall reported the following: After two AZD1222 doses, spike-specific TCR breadth and depth were significantly higher than at day 0 and than in MenACWY recipients. The 56-69-year group was small, and its depth increase did not reach significance, likely because of low power. Nearly half of unique spike-specific TCRs reportedly recognized epitopes outside regions mutated in the B.1.351 and B.1.1.7 variants. Only five to seven AZD1222 recipients were SARS-CoV-2 seropositive at baseline, limiting conclusions about previously exposed vaccinees. Because no day 14 peak-response samples were available, repertoires were characterized only after the peak T cell response. CD4 TCRs associated with the vaccine covered the entire spike protein, and the dominant responses were in regions 160-218 and 743-854. Participants were mostly white British and included more females than males, and it was suggested by the authors that clonal diversity may have been underestimated.

In light of the paper, this sample's time point label describes: baseline before first vaccination. The vaccinee samples were drawn from two UK trials, COV001 and COV002, one of which was a single-blind randomized controlled phase 2/3 trial testing AZD1222 (ChAdOx1 nCoV-19) in healthy adults. For TCRbeta chain sequencing, PBMC samples from trial participants were taken at day 0 and at day 28 after the second dose. The CDR3 regions of human TCRbeta chains were analyzed by immunosequencing. The study's own analysis went as follows. TCRs in the repertoires were compared against a reference library of SARS-CoV-2-specific TCRs that had been generated with the MIRA antigen-specificity platform. Breadth was defined as the fraction of unique TCRs that were SARS-CoV-2-associated. Depth was defined as the fraction of total T cells that were SARS-CoV-2-associated. Using the MIRA data, each spike-specific TCR was mapped to the spike region that the TCR reacts to and placed in a CD4 or CD8 class. Log10-transformed breadth and depth values were compared by one-way ANOVA with Sidak's multiple comparisons tests. Here the immuneACCESS table is served through TCRdb, limited to in-frame sequences with V and J called. Missing clones are a known gap in these copies; in checked studies unresolved V genes cover under half, and the rest lacks a known reason. From that table come the V and J calls and clone size; the DNA was used to work out D and trimming. This sample has about 130,000 clones in its table, and roughly 90% of those were observed once. The ten most abundant clones make up roughly 1.6% of the sample.

The germline V gene provides CDR1 SGHRS and CDR2 YFSETQ. Taken from cysteine to phenylalanine, the CDR3 has 19 residues. Here the CDR3 DNA is all that survives: 57 bases in frame from base 1. Relative to germline, V is missing 3 bases and J is missing 6 bases, with 16 bases of the junction outside any gene match. About this clone: Its specific antigen is unknown. No much larger clonotype is one base removed from it; base qualities were not supplied.

The source is an adult in good health. The chain couples TRBV5-1 to TRBJ2-1, and 12 junction bases match TRBD2. Here the sequenced sample was peripheral blood, taken on day 0 of AZD1222 vaccination. The DNA sequence is given as TGCGCCAGCAGCTCCAACCATAACTTACTAGCGGGAGGTGTCAATGAGCAGTTCTTC. It is translated as CASSSNHNLLAGGVNEQFF.